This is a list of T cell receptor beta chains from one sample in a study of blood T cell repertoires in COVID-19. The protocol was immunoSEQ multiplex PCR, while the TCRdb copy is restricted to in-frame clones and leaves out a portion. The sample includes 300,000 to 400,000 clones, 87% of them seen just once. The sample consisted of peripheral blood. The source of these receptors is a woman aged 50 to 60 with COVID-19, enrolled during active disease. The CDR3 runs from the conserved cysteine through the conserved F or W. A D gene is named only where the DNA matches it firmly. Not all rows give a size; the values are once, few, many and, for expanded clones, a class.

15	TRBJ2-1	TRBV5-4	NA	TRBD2	TGTGCCAGCAGCTTCCCGGGACTAGGCGGCAATGAGCAGTTCTTC	CASSFPGLGGNEQFF
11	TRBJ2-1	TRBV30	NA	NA	TGTGCCTGGAGTCAAGGGGATCCAACGTTCTTC	CAWSQGDPTFF
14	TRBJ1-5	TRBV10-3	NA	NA	TGTGCCATCAGGGGGGGATCGGGCAATCAGCCCCAGCATTTT	CAIRGGSGNQPQHF
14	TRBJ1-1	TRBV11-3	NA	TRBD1	TGTGCCAGCAGGGACAGGGGGCGAGGCACTGAAGCTTTCTTT	CASRDRGRGTEAFF
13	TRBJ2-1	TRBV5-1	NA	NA	TGCGCCAGCAGCTTGGAGAGATACAATGAGCAGTTCTTC	CASSLERYNEQFF
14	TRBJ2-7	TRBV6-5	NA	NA	TGTGCCCTACGGGGGGACAGGCCCCCGGACGAGCAGTACTTC	CALRGDRPPDEQYF
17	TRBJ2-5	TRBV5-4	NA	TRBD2	TGTGCCAGCAGCCACGGACTAGCGGGAGGGCCCGGAGAGACCCAGTACTTC	CASSHGLAGGPGETQYF
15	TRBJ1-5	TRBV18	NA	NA	TGTGCCAGCTCACCGCCGGGAGGGAACAATCAGCCCCAGCATTTT	CASSPPGGNNQPQHF
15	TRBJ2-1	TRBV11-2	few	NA	TGTGCCAGCAGCTTAGTTCGTACTAGCAGCAGTGAGCAGTTCTTC	CASSLVRTSSSEQFF
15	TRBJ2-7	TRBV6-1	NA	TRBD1	TGTGCCAGCAGTGACCCCGGGACAGGGATGTACGAGCAGTACTTC	CASSDPGTGMYEQYF
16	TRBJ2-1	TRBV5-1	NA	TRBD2	TGCGCCAGCAGCTGGACGGGACTAGCGGGAGGCAATGAGCAGTTCTTC	CASSWTGLAGGNEQFF
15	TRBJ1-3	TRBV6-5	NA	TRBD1	TGTGCCAGCAGTTACGGACAGGGAACTGGAAACACCATATATTTT	CASSYGQGTGNTIYF
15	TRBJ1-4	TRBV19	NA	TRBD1	TGTGCCAGTAGCGACAGGGGGCAGGCGAATGAAAAACTGTTTTTT	CASSDRGQANEKLFF
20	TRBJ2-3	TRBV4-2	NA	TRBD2	TGTGCCAGCAGCCAAGATATCTGCGGGAGGGATGAGAACGACACAGATACGCAGTATTTT	CASSQDICGRDENDTDTQYF
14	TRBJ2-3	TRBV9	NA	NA	TGTGCCAGCAGCGTAGCTACATCAGGGGATACGCAGTATTTT	CASSVATSGDTQYF
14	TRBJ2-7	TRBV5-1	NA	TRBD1	TGCGCCAGCGCTTTTGGGGACAGCACCTACGAGCAGTACTTC	CASAFGDSTYEQYF
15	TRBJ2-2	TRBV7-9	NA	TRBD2	TGTGCCAGCAGCGTTAGCGGGAGGGCCCCCGGGGAGCTGTTTTTT	CASSVSGRAPGELFF
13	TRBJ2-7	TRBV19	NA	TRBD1	TGTGCCAGTGGTGGACAGGGCGCCCGCGAGCAGTACTTC	CASGGQGAREQYF
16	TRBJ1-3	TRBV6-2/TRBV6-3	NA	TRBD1	TGTGCCAGCAGCCGAGGACAGGGGGCGTCCGGAAACACCATATATTTT	CASSRGQGASGNTIYF
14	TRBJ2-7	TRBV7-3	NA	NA	TGTGCCAGCAGCCGTAGGGGCACCCCTGGCGAGCAGTACTTC	CASSRRGTPGEQYF
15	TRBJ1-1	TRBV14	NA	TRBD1	TGTGCCAGCAGCTCAAGGACAGGAGTGAACACTGAAGCTTTCTTT	CASSSRTGVNTEAFF
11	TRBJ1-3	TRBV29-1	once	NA	TGCAGCGTCTCCTATGGAAACACCATATATTTT	CSVSYGNTIYF
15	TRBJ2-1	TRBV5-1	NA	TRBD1	TGCGCCAGCAGTACCGGGACAGGACCATACAATGAGCAGTTCTTC	CASSTGTGPYNEQFF
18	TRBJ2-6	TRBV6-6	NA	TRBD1	TGTGCCAGCAGTCCGGGACAGGGGACTCCTGGTGGGGCCAACGTCCTGACTTTC	CASSPGQGTPGGANVLTF
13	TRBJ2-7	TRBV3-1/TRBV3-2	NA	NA	TGTGCCAGCAGCCAAGGACAGTCCTTAGAGCAGTACTTC	CASSQGQSLEQYF
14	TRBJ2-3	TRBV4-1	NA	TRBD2	TGCGCCAGCAGCCGGAGCGGGAGCCCAGATACGCAGTATTTT	CASSRSGSPDTQYF
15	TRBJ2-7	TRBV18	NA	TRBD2	TGTGCCAGCTCAGACTATGGACTAGCGGTTTACGAGCAGTACTTC	CASSDYGLAVYEQYF
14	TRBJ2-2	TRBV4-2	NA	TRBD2	TGTGCCAGCCTTAGCGGGAGGATCACCGGGGAGCTGTTTTTT	CASLSGRITGELFF
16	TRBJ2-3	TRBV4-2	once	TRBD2	TGTGCCAGCAGCCAGAGTGGGAGGGGAGTAACAGATACGCAGTATTTT	CASSQSGRGVTDTQYF
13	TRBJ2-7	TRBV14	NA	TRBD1	TGTGCCAGCAGCCGGGACAGTTCCTACGAGCAGTACTTC	CASSRDSSYEQYF
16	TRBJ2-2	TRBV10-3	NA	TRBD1	TGTGCCATCAGTGGACAGGGGGCAGTTGAAACCGGGGAGCTGTTTTTT	CAISGQGAVETGELFF
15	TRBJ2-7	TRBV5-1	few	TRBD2	TGCGCCAGCAGCTGGCAAAGCGGGGACTTCTACGAGCAGTACTTC	CASSWQSGDFYEQYF
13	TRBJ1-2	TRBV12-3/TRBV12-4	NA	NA	TGTGCCAGCAGAACTACAGGTGGTGAGGGCTACACCTTC	CASRTTGGEGYTF
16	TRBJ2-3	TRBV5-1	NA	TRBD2	TGCGCCAGCAGCTTGGGGTTCGCGGGAGGAACAGATACGCAGTATTTT	CASSLGFAGGTDTQYF
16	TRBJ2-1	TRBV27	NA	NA	TGTGCCAGCAGTCAGACGGGACACTTCTCCTACAATGAGCAGTTCTTC	CASSQTGHFSYNEQFF
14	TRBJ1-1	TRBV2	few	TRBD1	TGTGCCAGCAGGCACGACAGGGGTGACACTGAAGCTTTCTTT	CASRHDRGDTEAFF
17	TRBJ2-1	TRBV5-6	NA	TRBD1	TGTGCCAGCAGTAAACAGGACAGGGGTTGGAATAACAATGAGCAGTTCTTC	CASSKQDRGWNNNEQFF
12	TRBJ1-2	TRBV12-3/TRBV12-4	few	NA	TGTGCCAGCCTCCGGAGGGGCGGTGGCTACACCTTC	CASLRRGGGYTF
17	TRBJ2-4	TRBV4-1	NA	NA	TGCGCCAGCAGCCAAGACATGCCCTCAGGGGCTCAAAACATTCAGTACTTC	CASSQDMPSGAQNIQYF
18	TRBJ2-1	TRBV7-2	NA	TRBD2	TGTGCCAGCAGCTCCCCCAGAGGGGTAGCGGGAGGTCACAATGAGCAGTTCTTC	CASSSPRGVAGGHNEQFF
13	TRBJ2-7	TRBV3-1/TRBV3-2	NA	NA	TGTGCCAGCAGCCCGACTAGTCCCTACGAGCAGTACTTC	CASSPTSPYEQYF
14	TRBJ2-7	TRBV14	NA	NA	TGTGCCAGCAGCCAAGGGGCCACTTACTACGAGCAGTACTTC	CASSQGATYYEQYF
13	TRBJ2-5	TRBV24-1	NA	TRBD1	TGTGCCACCCTGGACAGGATACAAGAGACCCAGTACTTC	CATLDRIQETQYF
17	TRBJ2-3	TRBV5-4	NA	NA	TGTGCCAGCAGCCTCTTAGAGAGGGTACTTAGCACAGATACGCAGTATTTT	CASSLLERVLSTDTQYF
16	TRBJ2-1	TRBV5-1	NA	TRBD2	TGCGCCAGCTCCGGTTCAGGGCTAGCGGGAGTAAATGAGCAGTTCTTC	CASSGSGLAGVNEQFF
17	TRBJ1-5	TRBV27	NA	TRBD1	TGTGCCAGCAGTTTAACCCAGGGGGAACTTAGCAATCAGCCCCAGCATTTT	CASSLTQGELSNQPQHF
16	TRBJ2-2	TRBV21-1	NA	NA	TGTGCCAGCAGCAAAAGGCGGGATACGAACACCGGGGAGCTGTTTTTT	CASSKRRDTNTGELFF
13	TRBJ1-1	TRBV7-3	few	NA	TGTGCCAGCAGCTCGGGACAGAACACTGAAGCTTTCTTT	CASSSGQNTEAFF
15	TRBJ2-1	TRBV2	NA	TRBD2	TGTGCCAGCACCTTACTAGCGGGAGAAGGGAATGAGCAGTTCTTC	CASTLLAGEGNEQFF
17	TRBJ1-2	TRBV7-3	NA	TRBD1	TGTGCCAGCAGCTTAACCGCCGGGACAGGAAAGAACTATGGCTACACCTTC	CASSLTAGTGKNYGYTF
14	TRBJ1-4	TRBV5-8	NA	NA	TGTGCCAGCAGCTTCATGGGGGGGAATGAAAAACTGTTTTTT	CASSFMGGNEKLFF
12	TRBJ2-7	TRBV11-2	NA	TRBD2	TGTGCCAGCAGCCTAGCGGGCTACGAGCAGTACTTC	CASSLAGYEQYF
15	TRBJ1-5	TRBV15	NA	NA	TGTGCCACCAGCGGTTACACAGGGTTTGTGTTTCCCCAGCATTTT	CATSGYTGFVFPQHF
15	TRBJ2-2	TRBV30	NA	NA	TGTGCCTGGAGCAGAGGGGACAAGAACACCGGGGAGCTGTTTTTT	CAWSRGDKNTGELFF
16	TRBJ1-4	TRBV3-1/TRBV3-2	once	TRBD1	TGTGCCAGCAGCACAACAGGGGGCGCCCCTAATGAAAAACTGTTTTTT	CASSTTGGAPNEKLFF
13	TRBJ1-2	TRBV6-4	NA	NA	TGTGCCAGCAGTGCGGCGGGGAACTATGGCTACACCTTC	CASSAAGNYGYTF
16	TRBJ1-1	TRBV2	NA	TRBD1	TGTGCCAGCAGTTTCGGACAGGGGGGACCGAACACTGAAGCTTTCTTT	CASSFGQGGPNTEAFF
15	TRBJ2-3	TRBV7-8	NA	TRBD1	TGTGCCAGCCTTTCCGACAGGGGTTATTCAGATACGCAGTATTTT	CASLSDRGYSDTQYF
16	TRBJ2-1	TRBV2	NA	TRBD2	TGTGCCAGCACCACTCTGGGAGCGGGAGCCAACAATGAGCAGTTCTTC	CASTTLGAGANNEQFF
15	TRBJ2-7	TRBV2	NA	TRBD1	TGTGCCAGCAGTGCGACCGGGACAGGGAGTTACGAGCAGTACTTC	CASSATGTGSYEQYF